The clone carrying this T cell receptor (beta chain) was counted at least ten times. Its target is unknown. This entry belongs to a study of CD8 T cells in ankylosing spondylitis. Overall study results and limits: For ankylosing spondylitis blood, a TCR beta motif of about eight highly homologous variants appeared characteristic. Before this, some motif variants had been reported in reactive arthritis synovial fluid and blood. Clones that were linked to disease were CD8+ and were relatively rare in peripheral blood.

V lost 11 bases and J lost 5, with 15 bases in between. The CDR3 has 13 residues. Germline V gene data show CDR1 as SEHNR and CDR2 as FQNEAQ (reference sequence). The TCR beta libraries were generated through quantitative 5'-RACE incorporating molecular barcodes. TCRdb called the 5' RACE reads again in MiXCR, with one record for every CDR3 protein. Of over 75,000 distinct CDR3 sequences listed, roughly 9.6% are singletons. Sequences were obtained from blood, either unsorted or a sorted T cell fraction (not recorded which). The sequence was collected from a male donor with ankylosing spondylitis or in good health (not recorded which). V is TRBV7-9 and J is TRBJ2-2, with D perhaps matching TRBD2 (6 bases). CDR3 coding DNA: TGTGCCCCTCGGGGGTTTAGTACCGGGGAGCTGTTTTTT. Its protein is CAPRGFSTGELFF.